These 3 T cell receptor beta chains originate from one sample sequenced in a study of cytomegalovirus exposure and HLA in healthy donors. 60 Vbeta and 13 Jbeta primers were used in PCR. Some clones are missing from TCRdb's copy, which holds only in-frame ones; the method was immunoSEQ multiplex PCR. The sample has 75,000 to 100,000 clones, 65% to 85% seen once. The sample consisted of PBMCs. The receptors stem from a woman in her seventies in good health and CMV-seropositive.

The CDR3 DNA reads as TGTGCCAGCAGCTCGGACAGTGAAAAACTGTTTTTT. Translated: CASSSDSEKLFF. V gene TRBV5-8 combines with J gene TRBJ1-4; TRBD1 might be the D (6 bases). CDR3 length: 12 residues. The V and J ends lost 3 bases and 7 bases respectively, with 7 bases between them. Germline-derived CDR1 and CDR2 are SGHTS and YDEGEE.

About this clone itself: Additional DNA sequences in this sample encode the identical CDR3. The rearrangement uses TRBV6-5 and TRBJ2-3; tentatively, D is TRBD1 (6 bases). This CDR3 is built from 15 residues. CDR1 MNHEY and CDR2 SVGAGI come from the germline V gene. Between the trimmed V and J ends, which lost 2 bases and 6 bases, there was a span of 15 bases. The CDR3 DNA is TGTGCCAGCAGTTACAGACCGGGACAAATGGATACGCAGTATTTT. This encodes CASSYRPGQMDTQYF.

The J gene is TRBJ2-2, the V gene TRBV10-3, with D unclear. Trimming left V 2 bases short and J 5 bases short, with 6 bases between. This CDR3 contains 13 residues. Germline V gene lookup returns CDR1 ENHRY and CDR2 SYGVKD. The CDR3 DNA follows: TGTGCCATCAGTGAGCCGGTTACCGGGGAGCTGTTTTTT. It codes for CAISEPVTGELFF.